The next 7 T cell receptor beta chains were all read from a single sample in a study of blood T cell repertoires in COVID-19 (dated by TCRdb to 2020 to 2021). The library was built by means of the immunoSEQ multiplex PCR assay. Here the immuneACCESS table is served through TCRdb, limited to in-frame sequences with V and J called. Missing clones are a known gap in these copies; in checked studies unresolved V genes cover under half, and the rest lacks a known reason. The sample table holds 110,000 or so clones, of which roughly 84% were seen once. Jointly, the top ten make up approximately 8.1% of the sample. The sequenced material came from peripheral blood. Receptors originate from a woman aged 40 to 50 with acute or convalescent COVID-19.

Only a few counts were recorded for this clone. CDR3 in DNA: TGTGCCAGCAGCGGACAGGTGCGGGACACTGAAGCTTTCTTT. It codes for CASSGQVRDTEAFF. The chain employs TRBV9 and TRBJ1-1, with D possibly TRBD1 on 6 matching bases. The ends were cut back, 3 bases at V and 3 bases at J, with 12 bases in the middle. The CDR3 loop spans 14 amino acids. Germline V gene sequence: CDR1 SGDLS, CDR2 YYNGEE.

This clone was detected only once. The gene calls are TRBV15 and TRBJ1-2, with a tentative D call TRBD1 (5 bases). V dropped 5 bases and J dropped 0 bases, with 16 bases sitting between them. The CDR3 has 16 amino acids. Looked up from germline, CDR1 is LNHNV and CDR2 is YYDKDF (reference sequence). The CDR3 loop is CATSPAIGRANYGYTF. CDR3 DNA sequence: TGTGCCACCAGCCCTGCCATCGGCAGGGCTAACTATGGCTACACCTTC.

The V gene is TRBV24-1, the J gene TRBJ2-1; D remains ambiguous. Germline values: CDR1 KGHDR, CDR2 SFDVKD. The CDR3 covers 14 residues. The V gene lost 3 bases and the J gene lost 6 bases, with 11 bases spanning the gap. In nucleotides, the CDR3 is TGTGCCACCAGTGATCGAGACACCTCCAATGAGCAGTTCTTC. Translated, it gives CATSDRDTSNEQFF.

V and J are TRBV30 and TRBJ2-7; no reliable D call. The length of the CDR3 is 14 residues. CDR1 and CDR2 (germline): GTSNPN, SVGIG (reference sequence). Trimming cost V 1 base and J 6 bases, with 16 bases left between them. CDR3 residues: CAWSAEPGFLEQYF. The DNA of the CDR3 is TGTGCCTGGAGTGCAGAACCGGGTTTTCTCGAGCAGTACTTC.

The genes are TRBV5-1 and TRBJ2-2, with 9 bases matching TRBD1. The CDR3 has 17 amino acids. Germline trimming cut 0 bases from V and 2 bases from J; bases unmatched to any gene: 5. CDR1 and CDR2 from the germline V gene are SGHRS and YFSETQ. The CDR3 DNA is TGCGCCAGCAGCTTGGGATGGACAGGGGTTAACACCGGGGAGCTGTTTTTT. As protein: CASSLGWTGVNTGELFF. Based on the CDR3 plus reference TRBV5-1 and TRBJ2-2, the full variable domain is KAGVTQTPRYLIKTRGQQVTLSCSPISGHRSVSWYQQTPGQGLQFLFEYFSETQRNKGNFPGRFSGRQFSNSRSEMNVSTLELGDSALYLCASSLGWTGVNTGELFFGEGSRLTVL.

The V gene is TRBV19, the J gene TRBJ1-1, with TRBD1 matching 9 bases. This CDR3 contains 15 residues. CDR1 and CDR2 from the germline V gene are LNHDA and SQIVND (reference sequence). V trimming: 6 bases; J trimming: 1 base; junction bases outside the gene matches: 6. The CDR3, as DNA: TGTGCCAGTAGATCTTACAGGGGGCAGAACACTGAAGCTTTCTTT. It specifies CASRSYRGQNTEAFF.

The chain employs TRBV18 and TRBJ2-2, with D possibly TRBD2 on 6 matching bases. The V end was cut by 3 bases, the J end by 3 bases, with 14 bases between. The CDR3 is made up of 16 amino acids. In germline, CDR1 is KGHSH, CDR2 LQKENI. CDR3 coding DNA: TGTGCCAGCTCACCTTTTCGCGGGGCAGACACCGGGGAGCTGTTTTTT. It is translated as CASSPFRGADTGELFF.